A selection of T cell receptor beta chains follows, all from one sample in a study of human T cells and chemical hapten exposure. TCRdb re-called the RACE reads through MiXCR, storing one row per CDR3 protein. The table lists some 350,000 distinct CDR3 sequences, approximately 6.3% of them singletons. Material: whole blood, obtained in connection with sensitization to the hapten diphenylcyclopropenone (DPC). The receptors derive from a woman aged 18-30 years with alopecia areata. Some clones in this sample may be carry-over from other donors' samples. CDR3s include the opening cysteine and the closing phenylalanine or tryptophan. D genes are given only for firm matches. Size is stated for part of the rows, as once, few or many counts, or as a class when the clone is expanded.

J: TRBJ1-1
size: many
V: TRBV5-1
D: TRBD1
length: 14
DNA: TGTGCCAGCAGCTTGACAGGGGCCAACACTGAAGCTTTCTTT
CDR3: CASSLTGANTEAFF

J: TRBJ1-2
size: many
V: TRBV7-2
D: TRBD1
length: 20
DNA: TGTGCCAGCAGCTTTAAGAGAGTGAAGAGGTTAGGACAGGCCAACTATGGCTACACCTTC
CDR3: CASSFKRVKRLGQANYGYTF

J: TRBJ1-5
size: .
V: TRBV6-7
D: .
length: 17
DNA: TGTGCCAGCAGTTACTCGGGGACACCTACGACCAATCAGCCCCAGCATTTT
CDR3: CASSYSGTPTTNQPQHF

J: TRBJ1-1
size: few
V: TRBV28
D: TRBD1
length: 16
DNA: TGTGCCAGCAGCTCGGGACAGGGGGCGGCGAACACTGAAGCTTTCTTT
CDR3: CASSSGQGAANTEAFF

J: TRBJ1-4
size: few
V: TRBV18
D: .
length: 13
DNA: TGTGCCAGCTCACGGGGGACAAATGAAAAACTGTTTTTT
CDR3: CASSRGTNEKLFF

J: TRBJ2-5
size: .
V: TRBV12-3/TRBV12-4
D: .
length: 15
DNA: TGTGCCAGCAGTTTAGATTATAGGGGTGGAGAGACCCAGTACTTC
CDR3: CASSLDYRGGETQYF

J: TRBJ2-6
size: few
V: TRBV3-1
D: .
length: 12
DNA: TGTGCCAGCAGCCAGACTTGGAACCTCCTGACTTTC
CDR3: CASSQTWNLLTF

J: TRBJ2-2
size: .
V: TRBV6-5
D: .
length: 17
DNA: TGTGCCAGCAGCCCGACAGGAGATGGAGGGGCGACCGGGGAGCTGCTTTTT
CDR3: CASSPTGDGGATGELLF

J: TRBJ1-6
size: few
V: TRBV7-2
D: .
length: 15
DNA: TGTGCCAGCAGCTTACAGGGACATTATAATTCACCCCTCCACTTT
CDR3: CASSLQGHYNSPLHF

J: TRBJ2-3
size: .
V: TRBV5-5
D: TRBD1
length: 16
DNA: TGTGCCAGCAGCTTGGAGGACAGGGGGTTTTTGGATACGCAGTATTTT
CDR3: CASSLEDRGFLDTQYF

J: TRBJ1-2
size: few
V: TRBV6-2/TRBV6-3
D: .
length: 12
DNA: TGTGCCAGCAGTTACAGCTACTATGGCTACACCTTC
CDR3: CASSYSYYGYTF

J: TRBJ1-2
size: many
V: TRBV6-5
D: TRBD1
length: 16
DNA: TGTGCCAGCAGTTACTCATGGACAGGGGAAAACTATGGCTACACCTTC
CDR3: CASSYSWTGENYGYTF

J: TRBJ2-3
size: .
V: TRBV5-4
D: TRBD2
length: 17
DNA: TGTGCCAGCAGCTTGGGTAAGGTAGCGGGGCCCACAGATACGCAGTATTTT
CDR3: CASSLGKVAGPTDTQYF

J: TRBJ2-4
size: few
V: TRBV20-1
D: .
length: 13
DNA: TGCAGTGCTAGCGAGGGCCCCAAAGCCATTCAGTACTTC
CDR3: CSASEGPKAIQYF

J: TRBJ1-1
size: few
V: TRBV13
D: .
length: 14
DNA: TGTGCCAGCAGCCCCCCAAGGGAGGACACTGAAGCTTTCTTT
CDR3: CASSPPREDTEAFF

J: TRBJ1-3
size: .
V: TRBV10-3
D: .
length: 13
DNA: TGTGCCATCGGAGGGCCTGCTGGAAACACCATATATTTT
CDR3: CAIGGPAGNTIYF

J: TRBJ2-7
size: once
V: TRBV29-1
D: .
length: 10
DNA: TGCAGCGTTGAACCCTGGGAGCAGTACTTC
CDR3: CSVEPWEQYF

J: TRBJ1-2
size: few
V: TRBV10-3
D: TRBD1
length: 13
DNA: TGTGCCACATCATCCCCGGGACAGGACCTTACCACCTTC
CDR3: CATSSPGQDLTTF

J: TRBJ1-1
size: .
V: TRBV28
D: .
length: 15
DNA: TGTGCCAGCAGTTTAATGGCAAAACCGAACACTGAAGCTTTCTTT
CDR3: CASSLMAKPNTEAFF

J: TRBJ1-2
size: many
V: TRBV5-1
D: TRBD1
length: 15
DNA: TGCGCCAGCAGTCCAACAGGGGGCGCGAACTATGGCTACACCTTC
CDR3: CASSPTGGANYGYTF

J: TRBJ1-4
size: few
V: TRBV6-1
D: TRBD1
length: 15
DNA: TGTGCCAGCAGTGGCACCGGGACAGCAAGAGAAAAACTGTTTTTT
CDR3: CASSGTGTAREKLFF

J: TRBJ2-6
size: many
V: TRBV6-2/TRBV6-3
D: .
length: 19
DNA: TGTGCCAGCAGTTATTATCCTCGCAGGGAAAGCTCTGGGGCCAACGTCCTGACTTTC
CDR3: CASSYYPRRESSGANVLTF

J: TRBJ1-4
size: few
V: TRBV27
D: .
length: 14
DNA: TGTGCCAGCTGGGCCCTTACAACTAATGAAAAACTGTTTTTT
CDR3: CASWALTTNEKLFF

J: TRBJ2-1
size: many
V: TRBV7-3
D: TRBD2
length: 16
DNA: TGTGCCAGCAGCTTACTAGCGGGGGGGCCGGGTAATGAGCAGTTCTTC
CDR3: CASSLLAGGPGNEQFF

J: TRBJ2-7
size: .
V: TRBV3-1
D: .
length: 14
DNA: TGTACCAGCAGCCAGCGAGGGGGTCGTCACGAGCAGTACTTC
CDR3: CTSSQRGGRHEQYF

J: TRBJ2-3
size: many
V: TRBV6-5
D: TRBD1
length: 15
DNA: TGTGCCAGCAGTTACTCGGGACAGGGGCCAGATACGCAGTATTTT
CDR3: CASSYSGQGPDTQYF

J: TRBJ1-2
size: many
V: TRBV12-3/TRBV12-4
D: .
length: 13
DNA: TGTGCCAGCAGCTCCGGACGGAACTATGGCTACACCTTC
CDR3: CASSSGRNYGYTF

J: TRBJ1-1
size: .
V: TRBV5-1
D: TRBD1
length: 16
DNA: TGCGCCAGCAGCTTGTATAGGCGGACAGGGAACACTGAAGCTTTCTTT
CDR3: CASSLYRRTGNTEAFF

J: TRBJ2-5
size: many
V: TRBV7-9
D: .
length: 12
DNA: TGTGCCAGCAGCCCAGACCGAACAACGCAGTACTTC
CDR3: CASSPDRTTQYF

J: TRBJ2-7
size: few
V: TRBV4-3
D: TRBD1
length: 16
DNA: TGCGCCAGCAGCCAAGAGGGGACAGGGGGCTTATACGAGCAGTACTTC
CDR3: CASSQEGTGGLYEQYF

J: TRBJ2-3
size: .
V: TRBV5-6
D: .
length: 14
DNA: TGTGCCAGCAGCTTGAACAGGGCGACAGATACGCAGTATTTT
CDR3: CASSLNRATDTQYF

J: TRBJ1-1
size: few
V: TRBV7-9
D: .
length: 14
DNA: TGTGCCAGCAGCCTCACATCAGGGGAGGCTGAAGCTTTCTTT
CDR3: CASSLTSGEAEAFF

J: TRBJ2-7
size: few
V: TRBV28
D: .
length: 13
DNA: TGTGCCAGCATCAGCGGAGTATCCTACGAGCAGTACTTC
CDR3: CASISGVSYEQYF

J: TRBJ2-7
size: few
V: TRBV7-9
D: .
length: 14
DNA: TGTGCCAGCAGTTACGGCCCCACAGTATACGAGCAGTACTTC
CDR3: CASSYGPTVYEQYF

J: TRBJ1-1
size: once
V: TRBV7-2
D: .
length: 20
DNA: TGTGCCAGCGGCCGCCCGGTACAGGGTCGGGGCTACTTGCGTAACACTGAAGCTTTCTTT
CDR3: CASGRPVQGRGYLRNTEAFF

J: TRBJ1-6
size: many
V: TRBV20-1
D: .
length: 16
DNA: TGCAGTGCTAGAGCGGAGGGGAAAACCTATAATTCACCCCTCCACTTT
CDR3: CSARAEGKTYNSPLHF

J: TRBJ1-1
size: few
V: TRBV6-5
D: TRBD1
length: 15
DNA: TGTGCCAGCAGTTACTCGACAGGGATAAACACTGAAGCTTTCTTT
CDR3: CASSYSTGINTEAFF

J: TRBJ2-1
size: few
V: TRBV5-1
D: TRBD2
length: 9
DNA: TGCGCCCTGCGGGGGTCTGGGTTCTTC
CDR3: CALRGSGFF

J: TRBJ2-1
size: few
V: TRBV5-1
D: TRBD2
length: 16
DNA: TGCGCCAGCAGCTTGAACCCCCTAGCGGGGGTGAATGAGCAGTTCTTC
CDR3: CASSLNPLAGVNEQFF

J: TRBJ2-1
size: many
V: TRBV10-3
D: .
length: 13
DNA: TGTGCCATCAGCGCCTCTTTATCGGATGAGCAGTTCTTC
CDR3: CAISASLSDEQFF